This entry lists 2 T cell receptor beta chains sequenced from one sample in a study of OX40 agonist ivuxolimab in advanced cancers. The data were produced by immunoSEQ multiplex PCR, yet TCRdb's version contains in-frame clones alone and is incomplete. The sample gives about 86,000 clones, around 88% of which show up once; 1.3% to 1.5% is in the top ten. The material sequenced was CD4+ or CD8+ T cells sorted from blood, taken in a trial of the OX40 agonist ivuxolimab. The receptor set was obtained from an adult with an advanced solid tumor such as melanoma, head and neck, liver or kidney cancer.

V and J are TRBV30 and TRBJ1-1; D unresolved. Germline V gene data show CDR1 as GTSNPN and CDR2 as SVGIG (reference sequence). V lost 0 bases and J lost 1, with 0 bases in between. The CDR3 runs 11 residues. CDR3 region: CAWSVNTEAFF. CDR3 DNA: TGTGCCTGGAGTGTGAACACTGAAGCTTTCTTT.

The J gene is TRBJ2-3, the V gene TRBV9; 7 nucleotides align to TRBD2. The CDR3 has 17 amino acids. V shed 0 bases, J shed 7 bases, and the junction held 14 bases outside the gene matches. Germline V gene data show CDR1 as SGDLS and CDR2 as YYNGEE. The CDR3 sequence: CASSVEPSGAAVYTQYF. CDR3 DNA: TGTGCCAGCAGCGTAGAGCCGAGCGGGGCTGCCGTATATACGCAGTATTTT.